This T cell receptor (beta chain) was obtained from a study of response to subunit inactivated influenza vaccine. The CDR3 length is 16 residues. Trimming removed 4 bases from V and 0 bases from J, with 17 bases in between. Germline CDR1 is SGHRS and CDR2 is YFSETQ. TCRdb reprocessed the RT-PCR reads with MiXCR, giving one entry per CDR3 protein. The sample carries 600,000 to 850,000 distinct CDR3 sequences, less than 15% recorded once. The TCR originated in a man aged 50 to 59 who received an inactivated influenza vaccine. This chain connects TRBV5-1 to TRBJ2-7; a weak D match, TRBD1 (6 bases). Source: PBMCs from blood, taken about 14 days before vaccination. CDR3 bases: TGCGCCAGCAGCATCGGGACACTAACACTCTCCTACGAGCAGTACTTC. Encoded protein: CASSIGTLTLSYEQYF.